The next 2 T cell receptor beta chains were all read from a single sample in a study of PD-L1 blockade in urothelial cancer. Noted time point: peripheral blood 6 weeks after treatment start. Sequencing used immunoSEQ multiplex PCR; TCRdb keeps in-frame clones, though not all of them. The table has fewer than 25,000 clones, around 86% seen once. The source was PBMCs, collected around atezolizumab (anti-PD-L1) treatment. Receptors were obtained from a man aged 50-60 years with urothelial cancer.

The gene calls are TRBV5-1 and TRBJ2-2; maybe TRBD2 (6 bases). CDR1 SGHRS and CDR2 YFSETQ come from the germline V gene. The CDR3 loop spans 16 amino acids. V lost 4 bases and J 2 bases, leaving 15 bases between the germline ends. The DNA for the CDR3 is TGCGCCAGCAGCCTGAGGTCGCGGGATAACACCGGGGAGCTGTTTTTT. Protein sequence: CASSLRSRDNTGELFF.

This chain uses TRBV6-5 with TRBJ1-2; 9 bases agree with TRBD1. This CDR3 is built from 14 residues. Germline V CDR1 and CDR2: MNHEY, SVGAGI. V lost 5 bases to trimming and J lost 7 bases; unmatched junction nucleotides: 8. The CDR3 DNA reads as TGTGCCAGCAGTGACAGGGGGGGCCGGGGTGGCTACACCTTC. Amino acids: CASSDRGGRGGYTF.